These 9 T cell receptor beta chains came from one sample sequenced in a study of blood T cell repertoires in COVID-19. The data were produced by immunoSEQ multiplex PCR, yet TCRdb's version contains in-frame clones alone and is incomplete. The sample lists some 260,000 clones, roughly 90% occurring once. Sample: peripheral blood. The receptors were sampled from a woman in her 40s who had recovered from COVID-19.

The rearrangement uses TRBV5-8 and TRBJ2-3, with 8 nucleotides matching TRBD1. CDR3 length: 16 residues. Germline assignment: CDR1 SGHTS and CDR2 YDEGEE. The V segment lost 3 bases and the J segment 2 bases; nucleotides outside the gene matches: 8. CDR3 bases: TGTGCCAGCAGCTCCTGGACAGGGTTCCTCACAGATACGCAGTATTTT. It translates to CASSSWTGFLTDTQYF.

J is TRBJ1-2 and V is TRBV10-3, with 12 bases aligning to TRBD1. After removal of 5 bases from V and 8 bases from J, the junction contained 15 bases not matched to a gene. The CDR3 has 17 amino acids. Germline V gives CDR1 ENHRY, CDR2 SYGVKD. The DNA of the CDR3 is TGTGCCATCAGTCCCTTTGAACCGGGACAGGGGGCGAGGGGCTACACCTTC. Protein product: CAISPFEPGQGARGYTF.

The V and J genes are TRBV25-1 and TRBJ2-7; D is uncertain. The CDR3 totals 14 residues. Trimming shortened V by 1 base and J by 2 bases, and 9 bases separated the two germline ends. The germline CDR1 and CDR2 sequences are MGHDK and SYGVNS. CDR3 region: CASSEFDSPYEQYF. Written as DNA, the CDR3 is TGTGCCAGCAGTGAATTCGACTCTCCCTACGAGCAGTACTTC.

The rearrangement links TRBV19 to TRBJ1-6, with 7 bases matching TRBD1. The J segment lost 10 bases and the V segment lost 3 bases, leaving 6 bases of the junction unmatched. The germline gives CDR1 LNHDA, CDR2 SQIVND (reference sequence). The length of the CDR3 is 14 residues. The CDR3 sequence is CASSIEGARSPLHF. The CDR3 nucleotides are TGTGCCAGTAGTATTGAGGGGGCCAGATCACCCCTCCACTTT.

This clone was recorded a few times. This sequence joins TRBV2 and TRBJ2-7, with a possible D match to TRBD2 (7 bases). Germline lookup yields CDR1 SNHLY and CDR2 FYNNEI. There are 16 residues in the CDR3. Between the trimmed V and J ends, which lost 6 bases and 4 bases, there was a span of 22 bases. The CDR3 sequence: CASREEEAGASYEQYF. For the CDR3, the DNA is TGTGCCAGCAGGGAGGAGGAGGCGGGGGCTTCATACGAGCAGTACTTC.

This chain's CDR3 is CASSPGLGADEQYF. The CDR3 DNA follows: TGTGCCAGCAGCCCGGGGCTGGGGGCCGACGAGCAGTACTTC. The chain carries TRBV5-4 and TRBJ2-7; D may be TRBD1 (6 bases). The ends were cut back, 4 bases at V and 5 bases at J, with 16 bases in the middle. The CDR3 is 14 amino acids. The V gene's germline CDR1 is SGHNT and CDR2 YYREEE (reference sequence). Full variable domain (outside the CDR3, taken from reference TRBV5-4 and TRBJ2-7): ETGVTQSPTHLIKTRGQQVTLRCSSQSGHNTVSWYQQALGQGPQFIFQYYREEENGRGNFPPRFSGLQFPNYSSELNVNALELDDSALYLCASSPGLGADEQYFGPGTRLTVT.

The CDR3 loop is CATSGGDPYEQYF. The CDR3 DNA is TGTGCCACCTCGGGGGGTGACCCATACGAGCAGTACTTC. The chain couples TRBV11-3 to TRBJ2-7; 7 bases line up with TRBD2. Per germline, CDR1 SGHNT and CDR2 YENEEA. V dropped 10 bases and J dropped 4; count of bases not matched to a gene: 10. The CDR3 runs 13 residues.

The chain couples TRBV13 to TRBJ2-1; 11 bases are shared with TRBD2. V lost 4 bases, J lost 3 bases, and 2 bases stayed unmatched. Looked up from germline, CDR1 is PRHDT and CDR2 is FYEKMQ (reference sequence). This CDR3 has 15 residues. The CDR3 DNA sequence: TGTGCCAGCAGCTCCGGGACTAGCGGCTACAATGAGCAGTTCTTC. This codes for CASSSGTSGYNEQFF.

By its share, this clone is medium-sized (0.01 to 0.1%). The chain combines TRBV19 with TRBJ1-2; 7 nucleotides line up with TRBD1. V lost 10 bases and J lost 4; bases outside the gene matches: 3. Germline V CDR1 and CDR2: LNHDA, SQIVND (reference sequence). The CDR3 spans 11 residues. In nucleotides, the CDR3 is TGTGCCATTTCAGGGGGCTATGGCTACACCTTC. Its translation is CAISGGYGYTF.